A selection of T cell receptor beta chains follows, all from one sample in a study of cytomegalovirus exposure and HLA in healthy donors. TCRdb's table, derived via immunoSEQ multiplex PCR, lists solely in-frame clones and lacks some. The table lists under 95,000 clones, 94% of them singletons. Sequencing was carried out using PBMCs. These receptors were collected from a woman aged 18-29 years in good health and CMV-seronegative. The CDR3 runs from the conserved cysteine through the conserved F or W. The order of the fields is V gene, D gene, J gene, CDR3 length, clone size, CDR3 protein, CDR3 DNA. The D gene is left open where the match is weak. The listing skips clone size in some rows; elsewhere it reads once, few, many or a size class.

v_gene: TRBV10-3; d_gene: -; j_gene: TRBJ1-1; len: 12; abundance: -; CDR3aa: CAIRSGPSEAFF; CDR3nt: TGTGCCATCAGGAGCGGCCCGAGTGAGGCTTTCTTT
v_gene: TRBV30; d_gene: -; j_gene: TRBJ1-5; len: 12; abundance: -; CDR3aa: CALREGNQPQHF; CDR3nt: TGTGCCCTGAGGGAGGGCAATCAGCCCCAGCATTTT
v_gene: TRBV4-2; d_gene: -; j_gene: TRBJ2-7; len: 18; abundance: -; CDR3aa: CASSQDGGRGFNGYEQYF; CDR3nt: TGTGCCAGCAGCCAAGATGGGGGCAGGGGTTTTAATGGGTACGAGCAGTACTTC
v_gene: TRBV21-1; d_gene: -; j_gene: TRBJ2-1; len: 9; abundance: -; CDR3aa: CASGLEQFF; CDR3nt: TGTGCCAGCGGACTGGAGCAGTTCTTC
v_gene: TRBV7-9; d_gene: -; j_gene: TRBJ1-2; len: 15; abundance: -; CDR3aa: CASSLAGSRFSGYTF; CDR3nt: TGTGCCAGCAGCTTAGCGGGCTCTCGATTCTCTGGCTACACCTTC
v_gene: TRBV9; d_gene: TRBD2; j_gene: TRBJ2-3; len: 17; abundance: once; CDR3aa: CASSVESSGGFADTQYF; CDR3nt: TGTGCCAGCAGCGTAGAGTCCAGCGGGGGATTTGCAGATACGCAGTATTTT
v_gene: TRBV7-9; d_gene: TRBD1; j_gene: TRBJ2-7; len: 15; abundance: -; CDR3aa: CASSLGGTGNYEQYF; CDR3nt: TGTGCCAGCAGCCTGGGGGGGACAGGGAACTACGAGCAGTACTTC
v_gene: TRBV6-5; d_gene: TRBD2; j_gene: TRBJ2-7; len: 13; abundance: -; CDR3aa: CASSTGLAYEQYF; CDR3nt: TGTGCCAGCAGTACGGGACTAGCCTACGAGCAGTACTTC
v_gene: TRBV6-6; d_gene: TRBD2; j_gene: TRBJ2-3; len: 16; abundance: -; CDR3aa: CASSYSASGGQDTQYF; CDR3nt: TGTGCCAGCAGTTACTCGGCTAGCGGGGGGCAAGATACGCAGTATTTT
v_gene: TRBV4-2; d_gene: -; j_gene: TRBJ1-2; len: 17; abundance: -; CDR3aa: CASSQVHAGVQSYGYTF; CDR3nt: TGTGCCAGCAGCCAAGTTCACGCCGGGGTACAGTCCTATGGCTACACCTTC
v_gene: TRBV5-1; d_gene: -; j_gene: TRBJ2-4; len: 13; abundance: -; CDR3aa: CASSSDGQGIQYF; CDR3nt: TGCGCCAGCAGCTCGGACGGCCAGGGCATTCAGTACTTC
v_gene: TRBV7-9; d_gene: -; j_gene: TRBJ2-5; len: 14; abundance: -; CDR3aa: CASSLVDSRETQYF; CDR3nt: TGTGCCAGCAGCTTAGTCGACAGTCGGGAGACCCAGTACTTC
v_gene: TRBV4-1; d_gene: -; j_gene: TRBJ2-1; len: 14; abundance: -; CDR3aa: CASSLIGGSNEQFF; CDR3nt: TGCGCCAGCAGCCTAATCGGAGGGTCTAATGAGCAGTTCTTC
v_gene: TRBV5-1; d_gene: -; j_gene: TRBJ1-1; len: 17; abundance: -; CDR3aa: CASSLVWGGNMNTEAFF; CDR3nt: TGCGCCAGCAGCTTGGTGTGGGGGGGAAACATGAACACTGAAGCTTTCTTT
v_gene: TRBV7-8; d_gene: TRBD1; j_gene: TRBJ1-2; len: 15; abundance: -; CDR3aa: CASSFRDRGDYGYTF; CDR3nt: TGTGCCAGCAGCTTTCGGGACAGGGGAGACTATGGCTACACCTTC
v_gene: TRBV5-1; d_gene: -; j_gene: TRBJ2-7; len: 15; abundance: -; CDR3aa: CASSLERVLAYEQYF; CDR3nt: TGCGCCAGCAGCTTGGAAAGAGTTCTCGCCTACGAGCAGTACTTC
v_gene: TRBV18; d_gene: TRBD1; j_gene: TRBJ2-7; len: 14; abundance: -; CDR3aa: CASSQGDSYYEQYF; CDR3nt: TGTGCCAGCTCACAAGGGGACAGTTACTACGAGCAGTACTTC
v_gene: TRBV27; d_gene: TRBD2; j_gene: TRBJ2-1; len: 16; abundance: -; CDR3aa: CASSLYGGRASNEQFF; CDR3nt: TGTGCCAGCAGTTTATACGGCGGGAGGGCCAGTAATGAGCAGTTCTTC
v_gene: TRBV6-5; d_gene: -; j_gene: TRBJ2-5; len: 16; abundance: -; CDR3aa: CASSYFDSEAKETQYF; CDR3nt: TGTGCCAGCAGTTACTTCGACTCCGAGGCCAAAGAGACCCAGTACTTC
v_gene: TRBV4-1; d_gene: TRBD2; j_gene: TRBJ2-5; len: 18; abundance: -; CDR3aa: CASSQEPPSGGGSETQYF; CDR3nt: TGCGCCAGCAGCCAAGAGCCCCCATCCGGCGGGGGTAGCGAGACCCAGTACTTC
v_gene: TRBV11-1; d_gene: -; j_gene: TRBJ1-2; len: 13; abundance: -; CDR3aa: CASSLEGTSGYTF; CDR3nt: TGTGCCAGCAGCTTAGAAGGGACAAGTGGCTACACCTTC
v_gene: TRBV4-1; d_gene: -; j_gene: TRBJ1-5; len: 15; abundance: once; CDR3aa: CASSPYHSYGQPQHF; CDR3nt: TGCGCCAGCAGCCCCTACCACTCCTACGGTCAGCCCCAGCATTTT
v_gene: TRBV29-1; d_gene: -; j_gene: TRBJ1-1; len: 18; abundance: -; CDR3aa: CSVDGETDPLIVRTEAFF; CDR3nt: TGCAGCGTTGATGGGGAGACGGACCCATTAATTGTACGCACTGAAGCTTTCTTT
v_gene: TRBV4-2; d_gene: TRBD1; j_gene: TRBJ2-7; len: 15; abundance: -; CDR3aa: CASSLDRDRVYEQYF; CDR3nt: TGTGCCAGCAGCCTCGACCGGGACAGAGTCTACGAGCAGTACTTC
v_gene: TRBV27; d_gene: TRBD1; j_gene: TRBJ2-7; len: 13; abundance: -; CDR3aa: CASKLQGTYEQYF; CDR3nt: TGTGCCAGCAAGTTACAGGGGACCTACGAGCAGTACTTC
v_gene: TRBV7-8; d_gene: -; j_gene: TRBJ1-2; len: 17; abundance: once; CDR3aa: CASSLERGSRQDQGYTF; CDR3nt: TGTGCCAGCAGCTTAGAAAGGGGGAGCCGACAGGATCAGGGCTACACCTTC
v_gene: TRBV28; d_gene: -; j_gene: TRBJ2-3; len: 17; abundance: -; CDR3aa: CASGYDRARQNTDTQYF; CDR3nt: TGTGCCAGCGGCTATGACCGGGCCAGACAGAACACAGATACGCAGTATTTT
v_gene: TRBV27; d_gene: -; j_gene: TRBJ1-2; len: 16; abundance: -; CDR3aa: CASAPTGLQIISGYTF; CDR3nt: TGTGCCAGCGCGCCGACAGGCCTACAGATTATATCTGGCTACACCTTC
v_gene: TRBV7-9; d_gene: TRBD1; j_gene: TRBJ2-2; len: 17; abundance: -; CDR3aa: CASSLGSPTGEAGELFF; CDR3nt: TGTGCCAGCAGCTTAGGGTCCCCGACAGGGGAGGCCGGGGAGCTGTTTTTT
v_gene: TRBV19; d_gene: -; j_gene: TRBJ2-7; len: 11; abundance: -; CDR3aa: CASAGSYEQYF; CDR3nt: TGTGCCAGTGCCGGCTCCTACGAGCAGTACTTC
v_gene: TRBV9; d_gene: TRBD1; j_gene: TRBJ2-1; len: 15; abundance: -; CDR3aa: CASSGTTGVGNEQFF; CDR3nt: TGTGCCAGCAGCGGGACGACAGGGGTGGGCAATGAGCAGTTCTTC
v_gene: TRBV2; d_gene: TRBD2; j_gene: TRBJ2-1; len: 14; abundance: -; CDR3aa: CASSELAGYNEQFF; CDR3nt: TGTGCCAGCAGTGAACTAGCGGGTTACAATGAGCAGTTCTTC
v_gene: TRBV11-2; d_gene: TRBD1; j_gene: TRBJ2-7; len: 14; abundance: -; CDR3aa: CASSFDRGFYEQYF; CDR3nt: TGTGCCAGCAGCTTTGACAGGGGATTCTACGAGCAGTACTTC
v_gene: TRBV10-2; d_gene: -; j_gene: TRBJ2-5; len: 10; abundance: -; CDR3aa: CASMSETQYF; CDR3nt: TGCGCCAGCATGTCGGAGACCCAGTACTTC
v_gene: TRBV4-3; d_gene: TRBD1; j_gene: TRBJ1-2; len: 14; abundance: -; CDR3aa: CASSRGQGNYGYTF; CDR3nt: TGCGCCAGCAGCCGAGGACAGGGAAACTATGGCTACACCTTC
v_gene: TRBV4-1; d_gene: TRBD2; j_gene: TRBJ2-1; len: 15; abundance: -; CDR3aa: CASSLERGGWDEQFF; CDR3nt: TGCGCCAGCAGCCTCGAGCGGGGGGGGTGGGATGAGCAGTTCTTC
v_gene: TRBV6-6; d_gene: -; j_gene: TRBJ1-1; len: 15; abundance: -; CDR3aa: CASSRQAILNTEAFF; CDR3nt: TGTGCCAGCAGCAGACAGGCGATACTAAACACTGAAGCTTTCTTT
v_gene: TRBV9; d_gene: -; j_gene: TRBJ1-4; len: 15; abundance: -; CDR3aa: CASSALGGAVEKLFF; CDR3nt: TGTGCCAGCAGCGCCCTGGGGGGGGCGGTTGAAAAACTGTTTTTT
v_gene: TRBV4-1; d_gene: TRBD1; j_gene: TRBJ2-2; len: 18; abundance: -; CDR3aa: CASSQDPLSQGAAGELFF; CDR3nt: TGCGCCAGCAGCCAAGATCCACTAAGTCAGGGGGCAGCCGGGGAGCTGTTTTTT
v_gene: TRBV7-8; d_gene: TRBD1; j_gene: TRBJ2-7; len: 16; abundance: -; CDR3aa: CASSLETGTGQHEQYF; CDR3nt: TGTGCCAGCAGCTTAGAAACCGGGACAGGGCAACACGAGCAGTACTTC
v_gene: TRBV19; d_gene: -; j_gene: TRBJ1-5; len: 12; abundance: -; CDR3aa: CASSSLDQPQHF; CDR3nt: TGTGCCAGTAGTAGTCTAGATCAGCCCCAGCATTTT
v_gene: TRBV19; d_gene: -; j_gene: TRBJ2-1; len: 15; abundance: once; CDR3aa: CASSLQGSMANEQFF; CDR3nt: TGTGCCAGTAGTCTACAGGGATCGATGGCCAATGAGCAGTTCTTC
v_gene: TRBV6-5; d_gene: -; j_gene: TRBJ2-7; len: 16; abundance: -; CDR3aa: CASSFRGDPKAYEQYF; CDR3nt: TGTGCCAGCAGTTTCCGGGGTGACCCGAAGGCCTACGAGCAGTACTTC
v_gene: TRBV6-1; d_gene: TRBD1; j_gene: TRBJ1-5; len: 15; abundance: -; CDR3aa: CASRTGGPYNQPQHF; CDR3nt: TGTGCCAGCAGGACAGGGGGCCCCTACAATCAGCCCCAGCATTTT
v_gene: TRBV28; d_gene: -; j_gene: TRBJ1-5; len: 17; abundance: -; CDR3aa: CASSLGQGRGGNQPQHF; CDR3nt: TGTGCCAGCAGTTTAGGGCAGGGGCGAGGTGGCAATCAGCCCCAGCATTTT
v_gene: TRBV4-1; d_gene: -; j_gene: TRBJ2-7; len: 15; abundance: -; CDR3aa: CASSQGIAGVYEQYF; CDR3nt: TGCGCCAGCAGCCAAGGTATCGCGGGTGTCTACGAGCAGTACTTC
v_gene: TRBV4-1; d_gene: -; j_gene: TRBJ1-2; len: 16; abundance: -; CDR3aa: CASSQTNRASGYGYTF; CDR3nt: TGCGCCAGCAGCCAGACTAACAGGGCTTCCGGCTATGGCTACACCTTC
v_gene: TRBV2; d_gene: TRBD1; j_gene: TRBJ1-1; len: 14; abundance: -; CDR3aa: CASRGTGVYTEAFF; CDR3nt: TGTGCCAGCAGGGGGACAGGGGTGTACACTGAAGCTTTCTTT
v_gene: TRBV5-1; d_gene: TRBD1; j_gene: TRBJ2-5; len: 16; abundance: -; CDR3aa: CASSLMDRSAQETQYF; CDR3nt: TGCGCCAGCAGCTTGATGGACAGGTCCGCCCAAGAGACCCAGTACTTC
v_gene: TRBV6-1; d_gene: -; j_gene: TRBJ1-3; len: 15; abundance: -; CDR3aa: CASSPGSSSGNTIYF; CDR3nt: TGTGCCAGCAGTCCGGGGTCGAGCTCTGGAAACACCATATATTTT
v_gene: TRBV2; d_gene: TRBD2; j_gene: TRBJ2-3; len: 12; abundance: -; CDR3aa: CARNGGGDTQYF; CDR3nt: TGTGCCAGGAACGGGGGGGGAGATACGCAGTATTTT
v_gene: TRBV5-1; d_gene: -; j_gene: TRBJ2-2; len: 14; abundance: -; CDR3aa: CASTRSSGSGELFF; CDR3nt: TGCGCCAGCACCCGATCCTCAGGGTCCGGGGAGCTGTTTTTT
v_gene: TRBV5-1; d_gene: TRBD2; j_gene: TRBJ2-7; len: 16; abundance: -; CDR3aa: CASSLGLAVVSYEQYF; CDR3nt: TGCGCCAGCAGCTTGGGACTAGCGGTGGTCTCCTACGAGCAGTACTTC
v_gene: TRBV6-1; d_gene: -; j_gene: TRBJ1-2; len: 13; abundance: -; CDR3aa: CASSESSGYGYTF; CDR3nt: TGTGCCAGCAGTGAAAGTAGCGGGTATGGCTACACCTTC
v_gene: TRBV6-1; d_gene: TRBD2; j_gene: TRBJ2-7; len: 15; abundance: -; CDR3aa: CASSEGGSPSYEQYF; CDR3nt: TGTGCCAGCAGTGAAGGCGGGAGTCCCTCCTACGAGCAGTACTTC